A single sample is the source of the 10 T cell receptor beta chains below, sequenced in a study of PD-L1 blockade in urothelial cancer (dated by TCRdb to about 2017). Libraries came from the immunoSEQ multiplex PCR assay. TCRdb provides this immuneACCESS table in a form limited to in-frame rearrangements. Some clones are lacking; in checked studies, under half of them reflect an unresolved V gene, and why the rest are absent is not known. Within this sample are 25,000 to 35,000 clones, with approximately 81% of them counted one time only. Of the sample, around 3% falls within the top ten clones. What this sample's time point label stands for: peripheral blood 6 weeks after treatment start. Specimen: PBMCs, collected around atezolizumab (anti-PD-L1) treatment. The receptors here all came from a man aged 65-85 years with urothelial cancer.

This chain links TRBV18 with TRBJ1-4; D is uncertain. The CDR3 has 16 residues. The V and J ends lost 3 bases and 0 bases respectively, with 11 bases between them. The germline CDR1 and CDR2 sequences are KGHSH and LQKENI. CDR3 residues: CASSPDWATTNEKLFF. CDR3 in DNA: TGTGCCAGCTCACCTGATTGGGCCACAACTAATGAAAAACTGTTTTTT.

This clone has just a few counts. The CDR3 loop reads CASSMTSGRETQYF. CDR3 in DNA: TGTGCCAGTAGTATGACTAGCGGGAGGGAGACCCAGTACTTC. This chain uses TRBV19 with TRBJ2-5; TRBD2 matches at 13 bases. The germline gives CDR1 LNHDA, CDR2 SQIVND (reference sequence). The CDR3 is 14 amino acids. V lost 3 bases to trimming and J lost 5 bases; unmatched junction nucleotides: 0.

This clone was detected only a few times. The chain recombines TRBV5-1 with TRBJ1-1, with D uncertain. CDR1 and CDR2 from the germline V gene are SGHRS and YFSETQ. The CDR3 covers 15 residues. Trimming took 0 bases from V and 3 from J, leaving 12 bases between them. The CDR3 is CASSLESERDTEAFF. The CDR3 DNA is TGCGCCAGCAGCTTGGAATCTGAACGAGACACTGAAGCTTTCTTT.

The chain has TRBV28 and TRBJ2-5, with 7 bases aligning to TRBD2. After removal of 2 bases from V and 6 bases from J, the junction contained 6 bases not matched to a gene. The CDR3 loop spans 14 amino acids. The germline V gene encodes CDR1 MDHEN and CDR2 SYDVKM. Here the CDR3 reads CASSLPGLKKTQYF. The CDR3 region has the DNA TGTGCCAGCAGTTTACCGGGACTAAAAAAGACCCAGTACTTC.

The chain links TRBV18 to TRBJ2-1; D is perhaps TRBD1 (5 bases). Germline-derived CDR1 and CDR2 are KGHSH and LQKENI. V lost 2 bases and J 1 base, leaving 6 bases between the germline ends. This CDR3 spans 14 amino acids. In DNA, the CDR3 is TGTGCCAGCTCACCAGGGGCGTCCTACAATGAGCAGTTCTTC. Translation gives CASSPGASYNEQFF. Combining the CDR3 with reference TRBV18 and TRBJ2-1 gives the whole variable domain NAGVMQNPRHLVRRRGQEARLRCSPMKGHSHVYWYRQLPEEGLKFMVYLQKENIIDESGMPKERFSAEFPKEGPSILRIQQVVRGDSAAYFCASSPGASYNEQFFGPGTRLTVL.

CDR3 sequence: CASSKDRAATYEQYF. The DNA of the CDR3 is TGTGCCAGCAGCAAGGACAGGGCGGCGACCTACGAGCAGTACTTC. The chain uses TRBV7-2 and TRBJ2-7, with 8 positions matching TRBD1. V trimming: 5 bases; J trimming: 2 bases; junction bases outside the gene matches: 8. The germline V gene encodes CDR1 SGHTA and CDR2 FQGNSA. This CDR3 has 15 amino acids.

The rearrangement uses TRBV2 and TRBJ2-2; D gene ambiguous. This CDR3 has 13 amino acids. Germline values: CDR1 SNHLY, CDR2 FYNNEI. Deletions cut 3 bases from V and 7 bases from J, with 9 bases between. CDR3 region: CASSESGIGELFF. DNA for the CDR3: TGTGCCAGCAGTGAGTCGGGTATCGGGGAGCTGTTTTTT.

CDR3 sequence (DNA): TGTGCCAGCAGCTTTAGCGGGAACAAGGATACGCAGTATTTT. Amino acid sequence: CASSFSGNKDTQYF. The chain has TRBV11-2 and TRBJ2-3; 8 bases line up with TRBD2. From germline, CDR1 is SGHAT and CDR2 FQNNGV. Unmatched junction bases numbered 5, after V lost 3 bases and J lost 6 bases. This CDR3 has 14 amino acids.

The chain employs TRBV29-1 and TRBJ2-3; TRBD1 is a possible D gene (6 bases). Trimming took 6 bases from V and 8 from J, leaving 18 bases between them. Germline CDR1 reads SQVTM; CDR2 reads ANQGSEA. The CDR3 is 13 amino acids. This chain's CDR3 is CSVPGQLRGTQYF. The DNA of the CDR3 is TGCAGCGTCCCAGGACAGTTAAGGGGTACGCAGTATTTT.

The rearrangement links TRBV10-3 to TRBJ2-1; a possible D gene is TRBD2 (6 bases). This CDR3 has 16 residues. The germline V and J ends were trimmed by 6 bases and 8 bases, with 23 bases remaining between them. Per germline, CDR1 ENHRY and CDR2 SYGVKD. The CDR3 protein is CAIRNTTLASFDEQFF. In DNA form, the CDR3 reads TGTGCCATCAGGAACACGACACTAGCTTCCTTCGATGAGCAGTTCTTC.